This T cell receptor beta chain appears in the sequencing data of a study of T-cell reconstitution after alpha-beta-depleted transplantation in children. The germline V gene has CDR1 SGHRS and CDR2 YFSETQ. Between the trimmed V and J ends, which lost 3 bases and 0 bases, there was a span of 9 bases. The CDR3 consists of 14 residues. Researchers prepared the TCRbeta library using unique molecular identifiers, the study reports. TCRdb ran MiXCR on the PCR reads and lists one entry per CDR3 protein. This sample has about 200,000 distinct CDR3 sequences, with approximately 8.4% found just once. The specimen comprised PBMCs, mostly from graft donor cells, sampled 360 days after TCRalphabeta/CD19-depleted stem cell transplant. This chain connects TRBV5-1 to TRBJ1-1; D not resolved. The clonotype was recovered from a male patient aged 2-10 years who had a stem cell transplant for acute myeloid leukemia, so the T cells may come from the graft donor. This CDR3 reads CASSWKVMNTEAFF. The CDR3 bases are TGCGCCAGCAGCTGGAAGGTCATGAACACTGAAGCTTTCTTT. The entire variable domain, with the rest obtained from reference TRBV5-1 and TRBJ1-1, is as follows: KAGVTQTPRYLIKTRGQQVTLSCSPISGHRSVSWYQQTPGQGLQFLFEYFSETQRNKGNFPGRFSGRQFSNSRSEMNVSTLELGDSALYLCASSWKVMNTEAFFGQGTRLTVV.